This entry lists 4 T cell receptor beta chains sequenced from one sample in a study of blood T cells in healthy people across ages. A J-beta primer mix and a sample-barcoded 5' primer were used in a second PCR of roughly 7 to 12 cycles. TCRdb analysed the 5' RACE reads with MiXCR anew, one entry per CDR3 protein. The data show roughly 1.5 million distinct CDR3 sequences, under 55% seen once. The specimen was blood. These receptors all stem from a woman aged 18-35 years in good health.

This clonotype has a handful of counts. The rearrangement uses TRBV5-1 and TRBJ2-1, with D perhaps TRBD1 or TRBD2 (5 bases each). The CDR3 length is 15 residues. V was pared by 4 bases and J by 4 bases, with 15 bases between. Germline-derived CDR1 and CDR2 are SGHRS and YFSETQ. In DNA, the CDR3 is TGCGCCAGCAGCCCGGAGGCAGGGACGTACAATGAGCAGTTCTTC. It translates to CASSPEAGTYNEQFF.

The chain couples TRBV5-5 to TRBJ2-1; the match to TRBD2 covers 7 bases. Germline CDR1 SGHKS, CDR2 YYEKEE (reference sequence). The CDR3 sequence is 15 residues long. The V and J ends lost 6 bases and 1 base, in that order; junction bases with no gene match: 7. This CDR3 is CASTITGGSYNEQFF. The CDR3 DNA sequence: TGTGCCAGCACCATAACGGGGGGTTCCTACAATGAGCAGTTCTTC.

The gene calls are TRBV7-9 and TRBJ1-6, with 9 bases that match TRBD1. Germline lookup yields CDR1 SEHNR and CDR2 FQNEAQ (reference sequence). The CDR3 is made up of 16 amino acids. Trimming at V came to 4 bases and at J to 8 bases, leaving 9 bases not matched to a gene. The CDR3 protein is CASSSLGQGSDSPLHF. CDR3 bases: TGTGCCAGCAGCTCCTTAGGACAGGGGTCGGATTCACCCCTCCACTTT.

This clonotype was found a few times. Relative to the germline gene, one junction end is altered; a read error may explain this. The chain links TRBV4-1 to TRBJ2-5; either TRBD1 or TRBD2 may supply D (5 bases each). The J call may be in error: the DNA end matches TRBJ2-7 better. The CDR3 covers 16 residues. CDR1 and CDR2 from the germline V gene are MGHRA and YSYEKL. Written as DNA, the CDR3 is TGCGCCAACAGCCAGCTGTGGGACCGGGGCTCCTACGAGCAGTACTTC. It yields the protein CANSQLWDRGSYEQYF.